The rows below give T cell receptor beta chains drawn from one sample of a study of OX40 agonist ivuxolimab in advanced cancers. This table comes from immunoSEQ multiplex PCR, and its TCRdb copy is limited to in-frame clones, with some not included. The table lists more than 65,000 clones, about nine tenths of them singletons. This specimen consisted of CD4+ or CD8+ T cells sorted from blood, obtained in a trial of the OX40 agonist ivuxolimab. These receptors came from an adult with an advanced solid tumor such as melanoma, head and neck, liver or kidney cancer. Both conserved end residues are part of each CDR3. Fields, in order: V gene, clone size, D gene, J gene, CDR3 protein, CDR3 DNA. The D gene is left open where the match is weak. Not all rows give a size; the values are once, few, many and, for expanded clones, a class.

V gene: TRBV19; clone size: once; D gene: -; J gene: TRBJ1-4; CDR3 protein: CASKRGGSEKLFF; CDR3 DNA: TGTGCCAGTAAGAGGGGGGGCTCGGAAAAACTGTTTTTT
V gene: TRBV2; clone size: -; D gene: TRBD1; J gene: TRBJ2-7; CDR3 protein: CASSGQGAYEQYF; CDR3 DNA: TGTGCCAGCAGTGGACAGGGTGCCTACGAGCAGTACTTC
V gene: TRBV7-2; clone size: -; D gene: -; J gene: TRBJ1-1; CDR3 protein: CASSLTYLGAGGTEAFF; CDR3 DNA: TGTGCCAGCAGCTTAACGTATCTGGGGGCTGGTGGGACTGAAGCTTTCTTT
V gene: TRBV5-1; clone size: -; D gene: -; J gene: TRBJ1-1; CDR3 protein: CASSFGTDQNTEAFF; CDR3 DNA: TGCGCCAGCAGCTTTGGGACTGATCAAAACACTGAAGCTTTCTTT
V gene: TRBV6-1; clone size: -; D gene: -; J gene: TRBJ2-1; CDR3 protein: CASSGMTGEGSNEQFF; CDR3 DNA: TGTGCCAGCAGTGGAATGACAGGGGAGGGGTCCAATGAGCAGTTCTTC
V gene: TRBV4-1; clone size: -; D gene: TRBD1; J gene: TRBJ2-4; CDR3 protein: CASSQDRNRGRENIQYF; CDR3 DNA: TGCGCCAGCAGCCAAGATCGTAACAGGGGGCGAGAAAACATTCAGTACTTC
V gene: TRBV28; clone size: -; D gene: TRBD2; J gene: TRBJ2-1; CDR3 protein: CASLLRRGYLAGNNEQFF; CDR3 DNA: TGTGCCAGCCTTCTTCGCAGGGGATACCTAGCGGGAAACAATGAGCAGTTCTTC
V gene: TRBV6-5; clone size: -; D gene: -; J gene: TRBJ2-3; CDR3 protein: CASSYVTSPPDTQYF; CDR3 DNA: TGTGCCAGCAGTTACGTTACTTCACCTCCAGATACGCAGTATTTT
V gene: TRBV5-1; clone size: -; D gene: TRBD1; J gene: TRBJ1-2; CDR3 protein: CASSPQTGPNYGYTF; CDR3 DNA: TGCGCCAGCAGCCCACAGACAGGGCCTAACTATGGCTACACCTTC
V gene: TRBV5-1; clone size: -; D gene: -; J gene: TRBJ2-2; CDR3 protein: CATQLGPNTGELFF; CDR3 DNA: TGCGCCACCCAGCTTGGACCAAACACCGGGGAGCTGTTTTTT
V gene: TRBV4-2; clone size: -; D gene: -; J gene: TRBJ2-5; CDR3 protein: CASSFEREETQYF; CDR3 DNA: TGTGCCAGCAGCTTCGAGAGAGAAGAGACCCAGTACTTC
V gene: TRBV11-3; clone size: -; D gene: -; J gene: TRBJ2-3; CDR3 protein: CASSLGTAGTDTQYF; CDR3 DNA: TGTGCCAGCAGCTTAGGGACAGCCGGCACAGATACGCAGTATTTT
V gene: TRBV5-1; clone size: -; D gene: -; J gene: TRBJ1-2; CDR3 protein: CASSPSRQLYGYTF; CDR3 DNA: TGCGCCAGCAGCCCGTCCCGACAATTATATGGCTACACCTTC
V gene: TRBV29-1; clone size: -; D gene: TRBD2; J gene: TRBJ2-1; CDR3 protein: CSVGASGRVQNEQFF; CDR3 DNA: TGCAGCGTTGGGGCTAGCGGGAGGGTCCAGAATGAGCAGTTCTTC
V gene: TRBV7-9; clone size: -; D gene: -; J gene: TRBJ2-3; CDR3 protein: CASSLESTDTQYF; CDR3 DNA: TGTGCCAGCAGCTTAGAGAGCACAGATACGCAGTATTTT
V gene: TRBV18; clone size: -; D gene: -; J gene: TRBJ1-1; CDR3 protein: CASSPNPGGRSEAFF; CDR3 DNA: TGTGCCAGCTCACCCAATCCCGGGGGTCGAAGTGAAGCTTTCTTT
V gene: TRBV5-6; clone size: -; D gene: -; J gene: TRBJ2-3; CDR3 protein: CASSLVGLYTDTQYF; CDR3 DNA: TGTGCCAGCAGCTTGGTCGGTCTATACACAGATACGCAGTATTTT
V gene: TRBV7-2; clone size: -; D gene: -; J gene: TRBJ2-6; CDR3 protein: CASSLWGSGANVLTF; CDR3 DNA: TGTGCCAGCAGCTTATGGGGCTCTGGGGCCAACGTCCTGACTTTC
V gene: TRBV5-1; clone size: -; D gene: TRBD1; J gene: TRBJ2-5; CDR3 protein: CASSSLPGGVQETQYF; CDR3 DNA: TGCGCCAGCAGCTCATTGCCAGGGGGAGTGCAAGAGACCCAGTACTTC
V gene: TRBV19; clone size: -; D gene: -; J gene: TRBJ2-3; CDR3 protein: CASSNSQGVADTQYF; CDR3 DNA: TGTGCCAGTAGTAACAGTCAGGGAGTGGCAGATACGCAGTATTTT
V gene: TRBV28; clone size: -; D gene: -; J gene: TRBJ1-6; CDR3 protein: CASSPLWGGIGSPLHF; CDR3 DNA: TGTGCCAGCAGCCCACTGTGGGGGGGCATAGGTTCACCCCTCCACTTT
V gene: TRBV5-3; clone size: -; D gene: -; J gene: TRBJ1-5; CDR3 protein: CARSIQGYSNQPQHF; CDR3 DNA: TGTGCCAGAAGCATACAGGGTTATAGCAATCAGCCCCAGCATTTT
V gene: TRBV7-3; clone size: -; D gene: -; J gene: TRBJ1-3; CDR3 protein: CASGIWSSSVNTIYF; CDR3 DNA: TGTGCCAGCGGCATTTGGTCGTCCTCGGTAAACACCATATATTTT
V gene: TRBV5-1; clone size: -; D gene: TRBD2; J gene: TRBJ2-5; CDR3 protein: CASSSPLLAGGRETQYF; CDR3 DNA: TGCGCCAGCAGCTCCCCCCTTTTGGCGGGAGGCCGAGAGACCCAGTACTTC
V gene: TRBV4-2; clone size: -; D gene: -; J gene: TRBJ1-1; CDR3 protein: CASSQVNIAEAFF; CDR3 DNA: TGTGCCAGCAGCCAAGTTAATATCGCTGAAGCTTTCTTT
V gene: TRBV25-1; clone size: -; D gene: TRBD2; J gene: TRBJ2-1; CDR3 protein: CASSGGTSGSKDEQFF; CDR3 DNA: TGTGCCAGCAGTGGGGGGACTAGCGGGAGTAAGGATGAGCAGTTCTTC
V gene: TRBV11-3; clone size: once; D gene: -; J gene: TRBJ1-2; CDR3 protein: CASSLGVGVDYGYTF; CDR3 DNA: TGTGCCAGCAGCTTAGGTGTGGGGGTTGACTATGGCTACACCTTC
V gene: TRBV7-8; clone size: once; D gene: -; J gene: TRBJ2-4; CDR3 protein: CASSLRGRQELAKNIQYF; CDR3 DNA: TGTGCCAGCAGCCTGAGAGGGCGACAGGAGTTAGCCAAAAACATTCAGTACTTC
V gene: TRBV5-1; clone size: -; D gene: TRBD1; J gene: TRBJ2-1; CDR3 protein: CASSPQTGGASNEQFF; CDR3 DNA: TGCGCCAGCAGCCCACAGACAGGGGGCGCCTCGAATGAGCAGTTCTTC
V gene: TRBV7-8; clone size: once; D gene: TRBD2; J gene: TRBJ2-2; CDR3 protein: CASSLRLAGGFGTGELFF; CDR3 DNA: TGTGCCAGCAGCTTAAGGCTAGCGGGGGGATTTGGCACCGGGGAGCTGTTTTTT
V gene: TRBV11-2; clone size: -; D gene: TRBD2; J gene: TRBJ2-1; CDR3 protein: CASSWGTSGGEQFF; CDR3 DNA: TGTGCCAGCAGCTGGGGGACTAGCGGCGGTGAGCAGTTCTTC
V gene: TRBV9; clone size: -; D gene: -; J gene: TRBJ1-4; CDR3 protein: CASSVGGNTNEKLFF; CDR3 DNA: TGTGCCAGCAGCGTAGGGGGGAACACTAATGAAAAACTGTTTTTT
V gene: TRBV29-1; clone size: -; D gene: -; J gene: TRBJ2-1; CDR3 protein: CSVDRTLGRNEQFF; CDR3 DNA: TGCAGCGTTGACAGGACCCTTGGGCGCAATGAGCAGTTCTTC
V gene: TRBV7-2; clone size: -; D gene: TRBD1; J gene: TRBJ1-2; CDR3 protein: CASSTEGYRGRGYTF; CDR3 DNA: TGTGCCAGCAGCACGGAGGGCTACAGGGGCAGGGGCTACACCTTC
V gene: TRBV19; clone size: -; D gene: -; J gene: TRBJ2-3; CDR3 protein: CASSIARWGDTQYF; CDR3 DNA: TGTGCCAGTAGTATAGCGCGATGGGGGGATACGCAGTATTTT
V gene: TRBV5-1; clone size: -; D gene: -; J gene: TRBJ1-2; CDR3 protein: CASSVMDGDYGYTF; CDR3 DNA: TGCGCCAGCAGCGTTATGGACGGAGACTATGGCTACACCTTC
V gene: TRBV11-3; clone size: -; D gene: -; J gene: TRBJ1-6; CDR3 protein: CASSRTRTGGAPLHF; CDR3 DNA: TGTGCCAGCAGCCGAACCAGGACGGGAGGGGCACCCCTCCACTTT